The 10 T cell receptor beta chains presented below share a single source sample, sequenced in a study of cytomegalovirus exposure and HLA in healthy donors. The primer mix had 60 Vbeta and 13 Jbeta primers. Produced via immunoSEQ multiplex PCR; TCRdb's table is partial and in-frame only. The sample has roughly 130,000 clones; around four fifths are singletons. The material sequenced was PBMCs. These receptors were taken from a male donor in good health and CMV-seropositive.

The gene calls are TRBV7-9 and TRBJ2-7; D is uncertain. The V gene's germline CDR1 is SEHNR and CDR2 FQNEAQ (reference sequence). The ends were cut back, 4 bases at V and 5 bases at J, with 15 bases in the middle. The CDR3 length is 14 residues. CDR3 in amino acids: CASSSADSKDEQYF. CDR3 nucleotides: TGTGCCAGCAGCTCCGCGGATTCCAAGGACGAGCAGTACTTC.

The table lists this clone with a count of one. This chain connects TRBV10-3 to TRBJ2-7, with TRBD2 as a possible D gene (5 bases). CDR3 length: 12 residues. V lost 6 bases and J 3 bases, leaving 9 bases between the germline ends. Per germline, CDR1 ENHRY and CDR2 SYGVKD. The CDR3 region has the DNA TGTGCCATCAGCCCCCGGGGCTACGAGCAGTACTTC. As protein: CAISPRGYEQYF.

The rearrangement joins TRBV19 to TRBJ1-4, with a possible D match to TRBD1 (6 bases). The CDR3 consists of 16 residues. Trimming shortened V by 6 bases and J by 7 bases, and 21 bases separated the two germline ends. CDR1 and CDR2 from the germline V gene are LNHDA and SQIVND (reference sequence). CDR3 in amino acids: CASRSLAGALGEKLFF. The CDR3 nucleotides are TGTGCCAGTAGGTCGCTGGCGGGGGCGCTTGGTGAAAAACTGTTTTTT.

The chain joins TRBV11-2 to TRBJ2-6, with D possibly TRBD1 on 6 matching bases. In germline, CDR1 is SGHAT, CDR2 FQNNGV. The CDR3 totals 18 residues. V was cut by 3 bases and J by 1 base, with 16 bases left in between. The CDR3 nucleotides are TGTGCCAGCAGCTTTAGCATTGGGGGCCAATCTGGGGCCAACGTCCTGACTTTC. It encodes CASSFSIGGQSGANVLTF.

The chain uses TRBV7-2 and TRBJ2-7, with D perhaps matching TRBD1 (6 bases). V gave up 5 bases and J gave up 3 bases, with 20 bases separating them. CDR1 and CDR2 (germline): SGHTA, FQGNSA. This CDR3 comprises 16 residues. Here the CDR3 reads CASSPGVQLPSYEQYF. CDR3 coding DNA: TGTGCCAGCAGCCCAGGGGTGCAACTCCCGAGCTACGAGCAGTACTTC.

The rearrangement joins TRBV6-5 to TRBJ2-3, with a tentative D call TRBD2 (5 bases). The CDR3 is 15 amino acids. The germline CDR1 and CDR2 sequences are MNHEY and SVGAGI. V lost 0 bases and J 6 bases, leaving 13 bases between the germline ends. CDR3 amino acids: CASSYSNGVGDTQYF. For the CDR3, the DNA is TGTGCCAGCAGTTACTCGAACGGGGTCGGGGATACGCAGTATTTT.

The V call is TRBV6-5, the J call TRBJ2-3, with 8 bases lining up with TRBD1. CDR3 length equals 16 residues. CDR1 is MNHEY and CDR2 is SVGAGI in the germline V gene. The V segment lost 2 bases and the J segment 0 bases; nucleotides outside the gene matches: 4. In DNA form, the CDR3 reads TGTGCCAGCAGTTACGGAGACAGGGGAAGCACAGATACGCAGTATTTT. Its translation: CASSYGDRGSTDTQYF.

The J gene is TRBJ1-1, the V gene TRBV27, with a possible D match to TRBD1 (5 bases). The germline gives CDR1 MNHEY, CDR2 SMNVEV (reference sequence). This CDR3 is built from 16 residues. Trimming took 8 bases from V and 0 from J, leaving 19 bases between them. CDR3 loop: CASASGGARMNTEAFF. In DNA, the CDR3 is TGTGCCAGCGCATCGGGGGGTGCCCGCATGAACACTGAAGCTTTCTTT.

The chain uses TRBV11-3 and TRBJ2-1, with 9 bases matching TRBD1. V shed 1 base, J shed 6 bases, and the junction held 7 bases outside the gene matches. The germline CDR1 and CDR2 sequences are SGHNT and YENEEA. The CDR3 is 16 amino acids. CDR3 sequence (DNA): TGTGCCAGCAGCTTAGGGGCCGCGACAGGGGGCAATGAGCAGTTCTTC. Residues: CASSLGAATGGNEQFF. Full variable domain (rest looked up from reference TRBV11-3 and TRBJ2-1): EAGVVQSPRYKIIEKKQPVAFWCNPISGHNTLYWYLQNLGQGPELLIRYENEEAVDDSQLPKDRFSAERLKGVDSTLKIQPAELGDSAVYLCASSLGAATGGNEQFFGPGTRLTVL.

V and J are TRBV18 and TRBJ2-3; 11 bases are a match to TRBD2. CDR1 and CDR2 (germline): KGHSH, LQKENI. V dropped 1 base and J dropped 1; count of bases not matched to a gene: 1. The CDR3 has 16 residues. CDR3 in amino acids: CASSPLLAGGTDTQYF. CDR3 in DNA: TGTGCCAGCTCACCACTACTAGCGGGAGGCACAGATACGCAGTATTTT.